The rows below give T cell receptor beta chains drawn from one sample of a study of T cells in Graves' hyperthyroidism and ophthalmopathy. MiXCR was run by TCRdb on the multiplex PCR reads, yielding one entry per CDR3 protein. Of fewer than 400,000 distinct CDR3 sequences listed, 15% to 20% are singletons. The sequencing input was blood. The origin of the receptors is a man aged 30 to 39 with Graves' hyperthyroidism. The CDR3 runs from the conserved cysteine through the conserved F or W. D genes are given only for firm matches. A clone size is listed for some rows: how often the clone was seen (once, few, many), or a class if it is expanded.

D | J | V | size | DNA | CDR3
. | TRBJ2-7 | TRBV27 | many | TGTGCCAGCAGTTTTCCGCGCGGGAACTACGAGCAGTACTTC | CASSFPRGNYEQYF
. | TRBJ1-1 | TRBV6-1 | . | TGTGCCAGCAGTGACCGGCGGGGGGCGATTGAAGCTTTCTTT | CASSDRRGAIEAFF
. | TRBJ2-1 | TRBV18 | . | TGTGCCACCACCCTTCCCAGCATCTCCTACAATGAGCAGTTCTTC | CATTLPSISYNEQFF
. | TRBJ2-7 | TRBV6-1 | many | TGTGCCAGCAGTGAAGCGGGGCGGAGGGACCACGAGCAGTACTTC | CASSEAGRRDHEQYF
. | TRBJ2-5 | TRBV5-1 | many | TGCGCCAGCAGTCGGGGCGAGTACCAAGAGACCCAGTACTTC | CASSRGEYQETQYF
. | TRBJ2-7 | TRBV2 | few | TGTGCCTCCGGACCAGCCTACGAGCAGTACTTC | CASGPAYEQYF
TRBD1 | TRBJ1-2 | TRBV29-1 | . | TGCAGCGTACCACAGGGGGACGGCTACACCTTC | CSVPQGDGYTF
. | TRBJ1-4 | TRBV5-1 | . | TGCGCCAGCAGCTACCTCCCCGGTGAAAAACTGTTTTTT | CASSYLPGEKLFF
. | TRBJ2-1 | TRBV20-1 | few | TGCAGTGCTAGTCGCAGTCCTAATGAGCAGTTCTTC | CSASRSPNEQFF
TRBD1 | TRBJ1-4 | TRBV11-3 | . | TGTGCCAGCAGCTACACAGGGGGCCCTGAAAAACTGTTTTTT | CASSYTGGPEKLFF
. | TRBJ2-2 | TRBV19 | few | TGTGCCAGTAGCTCCGGGGTTAACACCGGGGAGCTGTTTTTT | CASSSGVNTGELFF
. | TRBJ1-2 | TRBV24-1 | few | TGTGCCACGACCGATTTGACAGCATATGGCTACACCTTC | CATTDLTAYGYTF
. | TRBJ2-1 | TRBV20-1 | . | TGCAGTGCGCCCGATTTTAGGGAAGCCTACAATGAGCAGTTCTTC | CSAPDFREAYNEQFF
. | TRBJ1-1 | TRBV6-5 | many | TGTGCCAGCAGTTACTTGGGCAGGGGCACTGAAGCTTTCTTT | CASSYLGRGTEAFF
. | TRBJ2-1 | TRBV10-3 | many | TGTGCCATCAGTGAAAGTAGCGCCGACAATGAGCAGTTCTTC | CAISESSADNEQFF
. | TRBJ1-2 | TRBV28 | . | TGTGCCAGCAGAGTACCCTCGTTCAGGGTCTCTAACTATGGCTACACCTTC | CASRVPSFRVSNYGYTF
. | TRBJ1-3 | TRBV6-1 | . | TGTGCAACGTTTCAGGGTGGAAACACCATATATTTT | CATFQGGNTIYF
TRBD2 | TRBJ2-1 | TRBV20-1 | many | TGCAGTGCTAATCTAGCGGAATACAATGAGCAGTTCTTC | CSANLAEYNEQFF
. | TRBJ2-5 | TRBV7-3 | . | TGTGCCAGCAGCTTAACCGGACAGCAAGAGACCCAGTACTTC | CASSLTGQQETQYF
TRBD1 | TRBJ2-5 | TRBV5-1 | . | TGCGCCAGCAGCTTGGAAACAGGGGCGGAAGAGACCCAGTACTTC | CASSLETGAEETQYF
TRBD2 | TRBJ2-7 | TRBV2 | many | TGTGCCAGCGTGAGGAGCGGGAGTGGCGAGCAGTACTTC | CASVRSGSGEQYF
. | TRBJ2-7 | TRBV12-3/TRBV12-4 | many | TGTGCCAGCAGCGAAGGGGGGGTAGGTACCTACGAGCAGTACTTC | CASSEGGVGTYEQYF
TRBD2 | TRBJ2-7 | TRBV28 | . | TGTGCCAGCAGTTTCGGACTAGCTGTTTACGAGCAGTACTTC | CASSFGLAVYEQYF
. | TRBJ1-1 | TRBV11-1 | many | TGTGCCAGCAGCTACCTACCCGACATGAACACTGAAGCTTTCTTT | CASSYLPDMNTEAFF
. | TRBJ2-1 | TRBV5-1 | . | TGCGCCAGCAGCTTGCGGCGGACGGCCTACAATGAGCAGTTCTTC | CASSLRRTAYNEQFF
. | TRBJ2-2 | TRBV30 | many | TGTGCCTGGGCGAATGGCGGGGAGCTGTTTTTT | CAWANGGELFF
. | TRBJ2-7 | TRBV3-1 | many | TGTGCCAGCAGCCAAGGCAGGTGGCGCTCCTACGAGCAGTACTTC | CASSQGRWRSYEQYF
. | TRBJ2-1 | TRBV28 | few | TGTGCCAGCATCGGGAGCCACAATGAGCAGTTCTTC | CASIGSHNEQFF
. | TRBJ1-4 | TRBV5-1 | few | TGCGCCAGCAGCTTGATACCGAATGAAAAACTGTTTTTT | CASSLIPNEKLFF
. | TRBJ1-1 | TRBV7-9 | many | TGTGCCAGCTCCGGGACCCGGGGCGCGTACACTGAAGCTTTCTTT | CASSGTRGAYTEAFF
. | TRBJ2-1 | TRBV7-2 | many | TGTGCCAGCAGCCCTGCCGCTGGAAACAATGAGCAGTTCTTC | CASSPAAGNNEQFF
. | TRBJ2-1 | TRBV6-1 | few | TGTGCCAGCCGGGCCAACTCCTACAATGAGCAGTTCTTC | CASRANSYNEQFF
. | TRBJ2-1 | TRBV5-1 | many | TGCGCCAGCAGCCCTGGGACTTTCAATGAGCAGTTCTTC | CASSPGTFNEQFF
TRBD2 | TRBJ2-3 | TRBV20-1 | . | TGCAGTGCTAGAGATCTCGGGATAGCGGGAGGGTCAGATACGCAGTATTTT | CSARDLGIAGGSDTQYF
TRBD1 | TRBJ1-1 | TRBV28 | . | TGTGCCAGCATCTTAGGGGCAGGGGGGAAAACTGAAGCTTTCTTT | CASILGAGGKTEAFF
. | TRBJ2-3 | TRBV29-1 | many | TGCAGCGCCACCCTTGGGGTCGCGGAAGATACGCAGTATTTT | CSATLGVAEDTQYF
. | TRBJ2-7 | TRBV28 | many | TGTGCCAGCACCGACCCAACCCACGAGCAGTACTTC | CASTDPTHEQYF
TRBD2 | TRBJ2-3 | TRBV11-2 | many | TGTGCCAGCAGCTACGGGACTAGCGGCACAGATACGCAGTATTTT | CASSYGTSGTDTQYF
. | TRBJ1-1 | TRBV18 | few | TGTGCCAGCTCACTATCGCAGGGCGACACTGAAGCTTTCTTT | CASSLSQGDTEAFF
TRBD2 | TRBJ2-1 | TRBV14 | . | TGTGCCAGCAGCCCGACCCACGCGGGGGGGCTGAATGAGCAGTTCTTC | CASSPTHAGGLNEQFF
TRBD2 | TRBJ2-3 | TRBV11-2 | many | TGTGCCAGCAGTCCTAGCGGGAGTGAAATAGATACGCAGTATTTT | CASSPSGSEIDTQYF
. | TRBJ2-6 | TRBV6-5 | few | TGTGCCAGCAGTTACGTTAGCTCTGGGGCCAACGTCCTGACTTTC | CASSYVSSGANVLTF
TRBD2 | TRBJ2-3 | TRBV19 | few | TGTGCCAGTAGTATAGGCTCCGGACTAGCATACACAGATACGCAGTATTTT | CASSIGSGLAYTDTQYF
TRBD2 | TRBJ2-7 | TRBV18 | many | TGTGCCAGCTCATCGGGACTAGCGGGAGGCCCACAGTACGAGCAGTACTTC | CASSSGLAGGPQYEQYF
. | TRBJ2-7 | TRBV7-2 | . | TGTGCCAGCACCCAGCTTAGTATCCACGAGCAGTACTTC | CASTQLSIHEQYF